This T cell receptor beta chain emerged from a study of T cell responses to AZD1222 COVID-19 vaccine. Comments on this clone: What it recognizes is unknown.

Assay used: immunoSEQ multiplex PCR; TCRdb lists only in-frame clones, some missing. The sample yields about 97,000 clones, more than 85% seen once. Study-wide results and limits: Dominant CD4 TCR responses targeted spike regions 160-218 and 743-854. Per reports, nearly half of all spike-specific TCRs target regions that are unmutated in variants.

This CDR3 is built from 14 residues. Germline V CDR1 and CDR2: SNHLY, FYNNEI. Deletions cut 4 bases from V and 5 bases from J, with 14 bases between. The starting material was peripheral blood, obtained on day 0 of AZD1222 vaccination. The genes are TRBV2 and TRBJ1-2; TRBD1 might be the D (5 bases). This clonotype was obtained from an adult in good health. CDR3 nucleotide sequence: TGTGCCAGCAGTGTGGGACCGGACTTATATGGCTACACCTTC. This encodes CASSVGPDLYGYTF.